The 9 T cell receptor beta chains below come from one sample, sequenced in a study of cytomegalovirus exposure and HLA in healthy donors listed by TCRdb under 2017. Libraries were constructed by the immunoSEQ multiplex PCR assay. For the multiplex PCR, a mixture combining 60 forward primers for TCR Vbeta segments and 13 reverse primers for TCR Jbeta segments was used. Entries here come from immuneACCESS through TCRdb and include only in-frame sequences with V and J called. Some clones fail to appear in such tables; in the studies checked, an unresolved V gene covers under half of the shortfall, and the cause of the remainder is unknown. The sample includes around 220,000 clones, with about 80% observed a single time. 15% of the sample goes to the ten largest clones. Sequencing used PBMCs. All receptors come from a middle-aged man in good health and CMV-seronegative.

Here the CDR3 reads CASSFADRENYGYTF. Written as DNA, the CDR3 is TGTGCCAGCAGTTTCGCGGACAGGGAGAACTATGGCTACACCTTC. The rearrangement joins TRBV28 to TRBJ1-2, with 8 nucleotides matching TRBD1. The CDR3 loop spans 15 amino acids. The V gene end was trimmed by 3 bases and the J gene end by 2 bases; junction bases not matched to a gene: 5. Germline V CDR1 and CDR2: MDHEN, SYDVKM.

In its sample, this clone was seen a few times. This chain uses TRBV15 with TRBJ2-6; 12 bases line up with TRBD2. This CDR3 has 18 residues. V trimming: 3 bases; J trimming: 3 bases; junction bases outside the gene matches: 6. CDR1 and CDR2 from the germline V gene are LNHNV and YYDKDF (reference sequence). The CDR3 DNA follows: TGTGCCACCAGCAGGCTAGCGGGGGGGTCCCGTGGGGCCAACGTCCTGACTTTC. It codes for CATSRLAGGSRGANVLTF.

V is TRBV2 and J is TRBJ2-5, with 11 bases lining up with TRBD2. The DNA end is a closer match to TRBJ2-7, so the J assignment may be wrong. This CDR3 contains 19 residues. Germline V lookup: CDR1 SNHLY, CDR2 FYNNEI. The CDR3 protein is CASSLNLPGGTSGIYEQYF. CDR3 DNA sequence: TGTGCCAGCAGTCTAAACCTTCCTGGGGGGACTAGCGGAATTTACGAGCAGTACTTC.

This rearrangement joins TRBV19 to TRBJ1-6, with D perhaps matching TRBD1 (6 bases). Germline V gene sequence: CDR1 LNHDA, CDR2 SQIVND (reference sequence). With 5 bases removed from V and 6 bases from J, the gap between germline ends came to 11 bases. The CDR3 loop spans 14 amino acids. Here the CDR3 DNA reads TGTGCCAGTAGTCTCTTGGGGGCTAATTCACCCCTCCACTTT. Its protein product is CASSLLGANSPLHF.

J is TRBJ1-1 and V is TRBV7-8; tentatively, D is TRBD1 (5 bases). There are 12 residues in the CDR3. Deletions cut 0 bases from V and 11 bases from J, with 10 bases between. The V gene's germline CDR1 is SGHVS and CDR2 FQNEAQ. The CDR3 protein is CASSLAGAGAFF. The CDR3 DNA reads TGTGCCAGCAGCTTAGCGGGCGCAGGGGCTTTCTTT.

The genes are TRBV5-4 and TRBJ2-2; 14 bases line up with TRBD2. CDR1 and CDR2 from the germline V gene are SGHNT and YYREEE (reference sequence). There are 15 residues in the CDR3. V lost 4 bases, J lost 6 bases, and 2 bases stayed unmatched. The CDR3 loop reads CASSRLAGGSGELFF. CDR3 nucleotides: TGTGCCAGCAGCAGACTAGCGGGAGGGTCCGGGGAGCTGTTTTTT.

The CDR3 protein is CAWNAGLSNQPQHF. CDR3 in DNA: TGTGCCTGGAACGCGGGCCTAAGCAATCAGCCCCAGCATTTT. The chain carries TRBV30 and TRBJ1-5; D remains ambiguous. CDR1 is GTSNPN and CDR2 is SVGIG in the germline V gene (reference sequence). V lost 4 bases, J lost 1 base, and 11 bases lay in between. This CDR3 is 14 amino acids long.

V and J are TRBV5-1 and TRBJ2-5, with 7 bases that match TRBD1. Germline V CDR1 and CDR2: SGHRS, YFSETQ. V lost 2 bases to trimming and J lost 1 base; unmatched junction nucleotides: 8. The CDR3 sequence is 16 residues long. The chain's CDR3 is CASSLGRDRIQETQYF. In nucleotides, the CDR3 is TGCGCCAGCAGCTTAGGAAGGGACAGAATCCAAGAGACCCAGTACTTC. The full variable domain, its missing parts supplied by reference TRBV5-1 and TRBJ2-5, is KAGVTQTPRYLIKTRGQQVTLSCSPISGHRSVSWYQQTPGQGLQFLFEYFSETQRNKGNFPGRFSGRQFSNSRSEMNVSTLELGDSALYLCASSLGRDRIQETQYFGPGTRLLVL.

This clone has more than one count but fewer than ten. The chain employs TRBV7-9 and TRBJ2-7; 7 nucleotides match TRBD1. Germline assignment: CDR1 SEHNR and CDR2 FQNEAQ (reference sequence). After removal of 4 bases from V and 1 base from J, the junction contained 7 bases not matched to a gene. The CDR3 spans 15 residues. CDR3 sequence reads: CASSSGDSLSYEQYF. Written as DNA, the CDR3 is TGTGCCAGCAGCTCCGGGGACAGCCTTTCCTACGAGCAGTACTTC.